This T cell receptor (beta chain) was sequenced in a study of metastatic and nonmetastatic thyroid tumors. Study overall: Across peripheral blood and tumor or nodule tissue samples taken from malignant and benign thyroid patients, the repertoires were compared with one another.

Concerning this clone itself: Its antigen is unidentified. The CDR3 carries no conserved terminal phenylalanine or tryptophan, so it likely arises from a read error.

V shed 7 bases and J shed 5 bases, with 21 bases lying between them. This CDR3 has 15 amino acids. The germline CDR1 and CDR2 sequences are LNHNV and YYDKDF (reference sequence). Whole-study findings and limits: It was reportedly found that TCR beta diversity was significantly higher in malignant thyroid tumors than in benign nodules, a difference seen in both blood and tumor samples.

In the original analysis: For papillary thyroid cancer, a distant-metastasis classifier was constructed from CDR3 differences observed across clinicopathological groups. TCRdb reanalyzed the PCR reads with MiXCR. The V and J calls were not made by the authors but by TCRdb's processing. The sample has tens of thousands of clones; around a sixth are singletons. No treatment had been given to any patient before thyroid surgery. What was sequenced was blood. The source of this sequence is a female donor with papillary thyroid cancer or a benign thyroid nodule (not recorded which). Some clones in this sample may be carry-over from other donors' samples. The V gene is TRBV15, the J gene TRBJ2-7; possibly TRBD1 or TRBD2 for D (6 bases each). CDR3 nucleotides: TGTGCCACCACCCTAGGGGGGCAGGGTAACGACGAGCAGTACTCC. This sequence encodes CATTLGGQGNDEQYS.